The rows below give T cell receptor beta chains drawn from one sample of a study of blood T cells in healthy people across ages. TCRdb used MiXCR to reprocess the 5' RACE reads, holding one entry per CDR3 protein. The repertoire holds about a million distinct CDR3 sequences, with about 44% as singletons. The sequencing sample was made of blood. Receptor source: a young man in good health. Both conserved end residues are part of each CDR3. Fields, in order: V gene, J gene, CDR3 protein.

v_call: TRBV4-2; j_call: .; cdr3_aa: CASSQDLSQGIGYEQYF
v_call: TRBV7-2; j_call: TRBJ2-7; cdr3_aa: CASSLLPRVGSYEQYF
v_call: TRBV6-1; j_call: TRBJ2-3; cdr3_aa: CANSVTDTQYF
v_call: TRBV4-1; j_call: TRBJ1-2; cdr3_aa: CASSQSQGLNYGYTF
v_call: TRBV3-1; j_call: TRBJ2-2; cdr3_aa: CASSQLGGELFF
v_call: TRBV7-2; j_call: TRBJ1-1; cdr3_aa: CASSLGGGSAFF
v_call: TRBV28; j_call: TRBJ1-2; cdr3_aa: CASSFWTGVLNGYTF
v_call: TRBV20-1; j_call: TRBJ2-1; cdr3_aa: CSPSEWHNEQFF
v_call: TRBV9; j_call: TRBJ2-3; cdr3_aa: CASSQRPTDTQYF
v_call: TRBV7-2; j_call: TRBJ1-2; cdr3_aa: CASSISTETGLYYGYTF
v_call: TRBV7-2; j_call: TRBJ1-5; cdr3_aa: CASSLPPFFGHQPQHF
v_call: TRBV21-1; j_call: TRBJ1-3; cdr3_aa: CASSKALFEGVRNTIYF
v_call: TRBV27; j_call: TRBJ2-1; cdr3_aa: CASSLHHGTSGVDGQFF
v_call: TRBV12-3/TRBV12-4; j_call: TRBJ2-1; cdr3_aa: CASTSTGPSYNEQFF
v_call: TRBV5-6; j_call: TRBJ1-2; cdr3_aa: CASSLVGQGGYGYTF
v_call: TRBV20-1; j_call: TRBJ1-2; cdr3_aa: CSANKGGGYTF
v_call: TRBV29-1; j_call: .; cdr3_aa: CSVVFRGYYEQYF
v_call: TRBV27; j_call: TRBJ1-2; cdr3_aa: CASSSDQGAANYGYTF
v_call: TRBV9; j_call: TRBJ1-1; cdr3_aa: CASSVDGMSFEAFF
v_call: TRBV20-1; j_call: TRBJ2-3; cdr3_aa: CSASGRISTDTQYF
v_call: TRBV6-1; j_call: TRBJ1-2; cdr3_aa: CASSAGTQNYGYTF
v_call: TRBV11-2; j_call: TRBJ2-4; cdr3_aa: CASREARLAGAKNIQYF
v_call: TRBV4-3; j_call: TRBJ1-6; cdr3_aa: CASSQTQDSYNSPLHF
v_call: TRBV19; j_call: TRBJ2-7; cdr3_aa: CASSRDSFITDEQYF
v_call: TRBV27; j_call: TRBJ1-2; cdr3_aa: CASGRDRGGSYGYTF
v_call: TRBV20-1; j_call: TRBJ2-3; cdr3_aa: CSASYGAQYF
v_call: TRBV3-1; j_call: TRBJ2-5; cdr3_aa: CASSRPGTSGQETQYF
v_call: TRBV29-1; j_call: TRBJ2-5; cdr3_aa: CSVSQVRGGPDQETQYF
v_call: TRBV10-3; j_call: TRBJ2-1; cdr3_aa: CAISEPGSNEQFF
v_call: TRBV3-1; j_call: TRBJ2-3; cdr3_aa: CASSQDIPRTDTQYF
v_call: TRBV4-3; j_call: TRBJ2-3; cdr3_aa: CASSPTVSVFTDTQYF
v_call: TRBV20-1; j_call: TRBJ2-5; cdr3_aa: CSAERTGQETQYF
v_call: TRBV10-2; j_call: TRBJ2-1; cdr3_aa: CASSEPTSLNEQFF
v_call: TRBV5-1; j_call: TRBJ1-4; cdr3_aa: CASSLVGTASNEKLFF
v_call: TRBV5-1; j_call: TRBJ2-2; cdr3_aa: CASTLTSAGTGELFF
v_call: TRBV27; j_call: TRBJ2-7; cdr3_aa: CASSSFGLAAYEQYF
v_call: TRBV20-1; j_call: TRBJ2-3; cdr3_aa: CSAREAGTDTQYF
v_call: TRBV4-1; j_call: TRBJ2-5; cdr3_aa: CASSRKQGAVIQETQYF
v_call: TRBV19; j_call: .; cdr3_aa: CASTDRVGNEQYF
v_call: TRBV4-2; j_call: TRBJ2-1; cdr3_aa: CASSQEGLRLAGPNEQFF
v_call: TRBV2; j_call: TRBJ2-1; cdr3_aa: CASSERSPSEQFF
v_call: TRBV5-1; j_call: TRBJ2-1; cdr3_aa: CASSFRGTGVNEQFF
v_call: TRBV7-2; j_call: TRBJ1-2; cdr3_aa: CASSSRQGWGYTF
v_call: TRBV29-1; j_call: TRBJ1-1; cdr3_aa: CSTSDTEAFF
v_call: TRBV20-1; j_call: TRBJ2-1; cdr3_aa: CSAREAGASYNEQFF
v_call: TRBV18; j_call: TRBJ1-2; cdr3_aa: CASSPPGPQGVPYGYTF
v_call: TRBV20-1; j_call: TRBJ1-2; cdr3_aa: CTPFRRRDGYTF
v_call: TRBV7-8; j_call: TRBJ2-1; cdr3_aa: CASSLGNSQQFF